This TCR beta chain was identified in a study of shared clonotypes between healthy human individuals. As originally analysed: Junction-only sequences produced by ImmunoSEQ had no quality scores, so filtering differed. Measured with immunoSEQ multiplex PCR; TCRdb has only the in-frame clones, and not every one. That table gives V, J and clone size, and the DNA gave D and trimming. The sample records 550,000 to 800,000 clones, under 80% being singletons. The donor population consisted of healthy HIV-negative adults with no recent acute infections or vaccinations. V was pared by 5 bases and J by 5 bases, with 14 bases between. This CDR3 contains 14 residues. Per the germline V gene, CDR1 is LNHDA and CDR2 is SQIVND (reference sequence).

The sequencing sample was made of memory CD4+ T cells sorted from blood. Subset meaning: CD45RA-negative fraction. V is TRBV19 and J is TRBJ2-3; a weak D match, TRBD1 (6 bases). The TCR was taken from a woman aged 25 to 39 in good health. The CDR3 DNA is TGTGCCAGTAGTGGCCGATACAGGGAAGATACGCAGTATTTT. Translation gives CASSGRYREDTQYF.